This T cell receptor (beta chain) is from a study of siplizumab effects on memory and regulatory T cells. Notes on the study in general: Naive T cells seemed more diverse than memory cells and seemed major alloresponse contributors. There was no confirmation of the suppressive function of proliferating Tregs from siplizumab cultures. No naive or memory phenotype could be assigned to roughly 75-96% of proliferating clones. The average Treg-derived proportion among mappable alloreactive CD4+ clones was 65% to 70% with siplizumab versus under 35% in controls.

Clones were sequenced by immunoSEQ multiplex PCR, and TCRdb holds only the in-frame ones, with some missing. The sample carries more than 95,000 clones, under 95% recorded once. Comment on this clone: Its specificity is not known.

The sample comprised CD4+ T cells sorted from blood. The sequence was collected from a human donor in good health.

The CDR3 sequence is CAWSVNVGVGETQYF. DNA for the CDR3: TGTGCCTGGAGCGTAAACGTAGGAGTCGGAGAGACCCAGTACTTC. The chain carries TRBV30 and TRBJ2-5; D remains unclear. Germline V gene lookup returns CDR1 GTSNPN and CDR2 SVGIG (reference sequence). Trimming left V 3 bases short and J 4 bases short, with 18 bases between. There are 15 residues in the CDR3. Drawing the rest from reference TRBV30 and TRBJ2-5, the complete variable domain is SQTIHQWPATLVQPVGSPLSLECTVEGTSNPNLYWYRQAAGRGLQLLFYSVGIGQISSEVPQNLSASRPQDRQFILSSKKLLLSDSGFYLCAWSVNVGVGETQYFGPGTRLLVL.